One sample yielded the 9 T cell receptor beta chains listed below, sequenced in a study of blood T cells in healthy people across ages. The second PCR ran roughly 7 to 12 cycles with a sample-barcoded 5' primer and J-beta primers. TCRdb reprocessed the 5' RACE reads with MiXCR, giving one entry per CDR3 protein. The sample includes about 970,000 distinct CDR3 sequences, 51% of them seen just once. The sequencing sample was made of blood. These receptors all come from a woman aged 55-69 years in good health.

A few counts support this clonotype. This chain joins TRBV28 and TRBJ2-5; D is uncertain. V lost 7 bases and J lost 4, with 22 bases in between. The germline V gene has CDR1 MDHEN and CDR2 SYDVKM. This CDR3 comprises 16 residues. CDR3 bases: TGTGCCAGCAATCACATAGGAAGGGCTGGGCCAGAGACCCAGTACTTC. It is translated as CASNHIGRAGPETQYF.

This clonotype was recorded a few times. The chain carries TRBV7-7 and TRBJ2-5; TRBD1 might be the D (6 bases). V was cut by 5 bases and J by 5 bases, with 12 bases left in between. There are 13 residues in the CDR3. CDR1 and CDR2 from the germline V gene are SSHAT and FNYEAQ (reference sequence). Here the CDR3 reads CASSPTGLETQYF. CDR3 bases: TGTGCCAGCAGCCCCACAGGGCTGGAGACCCAGTACTTC.

The chain has TRBV5-1 and TRBJ2-7, with D maybe TRBD2 (6 bases). This CDR3 comprises 15 residues. The germline CDR1 and CDR2 sequences are SGHRS and YFSETQ. Trimming left V 4 bases short and J 2 bases short, with 16 bases between. CDR3 sequence: CASSTTGLPPYEQYF. CDR3 bases: TGCGCCAGCAGCACCACAGGACTACCTCCCTACGAGCAGTACTTC. The full variable domain, with the rest looked up from reference TRBV5-1 and TRBJ2-7, is KAGVTQTPRYLIKTRGQQVTLSCSPISGHRSVSWYQQTPGQGLQFLFEYFSETQRNKGNFPGRFSGRQFSNSRSEMNVSTLELGDSALYLCASSTTGLPPYEQYFGPGTRLTVT.

The chain is built from TRBV28 and TRBJ2-7, with 9 positions matching TRBD1. With V trimmed by 9 bases and J by 2 bases, 8 bases remained unmatched. The CDR3 runs 14 residues. Germline-derived CDR1 and CDR2 are MDHEN and SYDVKM. CDR3 nucleotide sequence: TGTGCCAGTAACCGGGACAGGGTTCCCTACGAGCAGTACTTC. This gives the protein CASNRDRVPYEQYF.

The table lists this clonotype with a few counts. The chain has TRBV6-1 and TRBJ2-7; possibly TRBD2 for D (5 bases). The V gene lost 2 bases and the J gene lost 4 bases, with 6 bases spanning the gap. Germline V gives CDR1 MNHNS, CDR2 SASEGT. The CDR3 is made up of 12 amino acids. The CDR3 region is CASSEIAYEQYF. DNA for the CDR3: TGTGCCAGCAGTGAAATAGCGTACGAGCAGTACTTC.

The chain couples TRBV25-1 to TRBJ2-6; 8 bases map to TRBD1. CDR1 and CDR2 from the germline V gene are MGHDK and SYGVNS. The J segment lost 2 bases and the V segment lost 3 bases, leaving 0 bases of the junction unmatched. The CDR3 is 15 amino acids. The CDR3: CASSEDRAGANVLTF. Here the CDR3 DNA reads TGTGCCAGCAGTGAGGACAGGGCTGGGGCCAACGTCCTGACTTTC. Using reference TRBV25-1 and TRBJ2-6 for the parts outside the CDR3, the full variable domain is EADIYQTPRYLVIGTGKKITLECSQTMGHDKMYWYQQDPGMELHLIHYSYGVNSTEKGDLSSESTVSRIRTEHFPLTLESARPSHTSQYLCASSEDRAGANVLTFGAGSRLTVL.

This clonotype has only one observation. The genes are TRBV24-1 and TRBJ2-5; the D gene is possibly TRBD1 (6 bases). The better agreement between TRBJ2-7 and the DNA end casts doubt on the J call. From germline, CDR1 is KGHDR and CDR2 SFDVKD. This CDR3 contains 13 residues. CDR3 residues: CATRAGAGYEQYF. CDR3 DNA: TGTGCCACCCGGGCAGGGGCTGGCTACGAGCAGTACTTC.

The CDR3 region is CASRERTSGNYEQFF. The CDR3, as DNA: TGTGCCAGCAGGGAGAGGACTAGCGGGAACTATGAGCAGTTCTTC. This chain joins TRBV2 and TRBJ2-1, with 12 bases aligning to TRBD2. Trimming cost V 6 bases and J 8 bases; bases outside gene matches: 8. The CDR3 is 15 amino acids. Per the germline V gene, CDR1 is SNHLY and CDR2 is FYNNEI.

The chain is built from TRBV5-1 and TRBJ1-1; no definite D call. The CDR3 contains 16 residues. Germline V gene sequence: CDR1 SGHRS, CDR2 YFSETQ. Deletions cut 0 bases from V and 11 bases from J, with 23 bases between. The CDR3 reads CASSLGPTSTRGRAFF. CDR3 DNA: TGCGCCAGCAGCTTGGGACCGACTTCCACTCGGGGTAGGGCTTTCTTT.